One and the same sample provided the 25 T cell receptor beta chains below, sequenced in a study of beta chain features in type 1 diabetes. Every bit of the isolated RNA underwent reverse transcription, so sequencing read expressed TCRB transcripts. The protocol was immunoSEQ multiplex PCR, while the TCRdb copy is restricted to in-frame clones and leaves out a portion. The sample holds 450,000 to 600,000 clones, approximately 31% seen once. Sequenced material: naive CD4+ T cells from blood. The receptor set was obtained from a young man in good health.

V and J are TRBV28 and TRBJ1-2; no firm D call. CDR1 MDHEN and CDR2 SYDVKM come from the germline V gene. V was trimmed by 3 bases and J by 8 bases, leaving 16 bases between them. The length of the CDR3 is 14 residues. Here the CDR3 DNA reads TGTGCCAGCAGTTTCGTTCCGGGAGTAGAGGGCTACACCTTC. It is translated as CASSFVPGVEGYTF.

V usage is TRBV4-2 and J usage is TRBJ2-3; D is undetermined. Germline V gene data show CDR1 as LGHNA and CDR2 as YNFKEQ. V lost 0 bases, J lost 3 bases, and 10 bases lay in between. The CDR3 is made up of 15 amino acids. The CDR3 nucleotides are TGTGCCAGCAGCCAAGATTGGGTTGGAACAGATACGCAGTATTTT. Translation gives CASSQDWVGTDTQYF.

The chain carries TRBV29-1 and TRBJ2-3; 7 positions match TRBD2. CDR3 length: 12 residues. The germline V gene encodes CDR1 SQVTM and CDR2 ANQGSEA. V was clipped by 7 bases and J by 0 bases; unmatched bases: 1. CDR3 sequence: CSALASTDTQYF. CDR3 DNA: TGCAGCGCACTAGCGAGCACAGATACGCAGTATTTT.

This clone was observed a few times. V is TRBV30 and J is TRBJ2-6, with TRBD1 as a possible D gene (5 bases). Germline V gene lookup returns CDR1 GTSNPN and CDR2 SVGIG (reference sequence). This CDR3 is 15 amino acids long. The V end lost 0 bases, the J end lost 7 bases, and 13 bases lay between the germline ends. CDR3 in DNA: TGTGCCTGGAGTGTAGGGGTCGTGCGAGCCAACGTCCTGACTTTC. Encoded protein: CAWSVGVVRANVLTF.

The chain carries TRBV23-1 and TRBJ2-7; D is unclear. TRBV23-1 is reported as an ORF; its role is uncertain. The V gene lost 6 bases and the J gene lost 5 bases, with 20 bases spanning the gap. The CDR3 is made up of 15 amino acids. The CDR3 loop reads CASRIAAPGSHEQYF. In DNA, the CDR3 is TGCGCCAGCAGGATCGCGGCTCCCGGATCCCACGAGCAGTACTTC.

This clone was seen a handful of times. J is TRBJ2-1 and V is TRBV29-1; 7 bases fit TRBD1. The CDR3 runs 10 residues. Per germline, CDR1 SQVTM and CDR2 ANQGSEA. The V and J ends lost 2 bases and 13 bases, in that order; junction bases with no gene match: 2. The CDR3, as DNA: TGCAGCGTTGAACAGGGGGTCCAGTTCTTC. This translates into CSVEQGVQFF.

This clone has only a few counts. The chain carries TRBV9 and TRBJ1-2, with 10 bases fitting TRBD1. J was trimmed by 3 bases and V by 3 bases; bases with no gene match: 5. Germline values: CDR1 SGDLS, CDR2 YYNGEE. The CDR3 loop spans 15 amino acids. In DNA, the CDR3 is TGTGCCAGCAGCGCGACAGGGGGCGCCGACTATGGCTACACCTTC. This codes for CASSATGGADYGYTF.

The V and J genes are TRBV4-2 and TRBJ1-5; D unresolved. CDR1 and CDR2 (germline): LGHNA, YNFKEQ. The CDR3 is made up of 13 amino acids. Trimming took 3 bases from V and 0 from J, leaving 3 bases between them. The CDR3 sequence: CASSHGSNQPQHF. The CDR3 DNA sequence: TGTGCCAGCAGCCATGGTAGCAATCAGCCCCAGCATTTT.

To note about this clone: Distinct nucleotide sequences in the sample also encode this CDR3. CDR3 loop: CSARSYNEQFF. Written as DNA, the CDR3 is TGCAGTGCGCGCTCCTACAATGAGCAGTTCTTC. This chain uses TRBV20-1 with TRBJ2-1; no clear D gene. Germline-derived CDR1 and CDR2 are DFQATT and SNEGSKA (reference sequence). With 6 bases removed from V and 0 bases from J, the gap between germline ends came to 3 bases. The CDR3 has 11 residues.

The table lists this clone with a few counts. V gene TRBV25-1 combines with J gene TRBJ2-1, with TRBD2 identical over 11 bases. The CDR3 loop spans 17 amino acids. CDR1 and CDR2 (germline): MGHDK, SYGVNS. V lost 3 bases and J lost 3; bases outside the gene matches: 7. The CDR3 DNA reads TGTGCCAGCAGTGACTCCTTAGCGGGAGGGTACTACAATGAGCAGTTCTTC. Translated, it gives CASSDSLAGGYYNEQFF.

Written as DNA, the CDR3 is TGTGCCAGCAGCCCGGCCGGACAGGAGAACACTGAAGCTTTCTTT. Its protein product is CASSPAGQENTEAFF. The chain couples TRBV7-3 to TRBJ1-1, with 7 bases identical to TRBD1. This CDR3 spans 15 amino acids. With V trimmed by 5 bases and J by 1 base, 7 bases remained unmatched. The germline gives CDR1 SGHTA, CDR2 FQGTGA.

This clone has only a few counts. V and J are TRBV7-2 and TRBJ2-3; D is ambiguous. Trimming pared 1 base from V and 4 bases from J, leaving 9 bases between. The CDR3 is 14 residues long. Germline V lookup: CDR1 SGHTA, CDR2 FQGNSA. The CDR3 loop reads CASSLERGADTQYF. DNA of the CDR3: TGTGCCAGCAGCTTAGAACGTGGTGCAGATACGCAGTATTTT.

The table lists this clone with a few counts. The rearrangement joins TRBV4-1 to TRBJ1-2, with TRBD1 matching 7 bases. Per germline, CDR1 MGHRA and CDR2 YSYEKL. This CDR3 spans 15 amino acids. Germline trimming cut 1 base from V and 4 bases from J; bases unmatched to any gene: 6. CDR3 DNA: TGCGCCAGCAGCCAAGCCCCGGGGACAGTCTATGGCTACACCTTC. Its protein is CASSQAPGTVYGYTF.

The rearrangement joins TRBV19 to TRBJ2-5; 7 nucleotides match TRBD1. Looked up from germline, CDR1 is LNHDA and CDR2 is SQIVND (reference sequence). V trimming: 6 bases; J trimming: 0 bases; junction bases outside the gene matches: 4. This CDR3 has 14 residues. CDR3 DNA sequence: TGTGCCAGTAGAGGGACAGTCTACCAAGAGACCCAGTACTTC. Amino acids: CASRGTVYQETQYF.

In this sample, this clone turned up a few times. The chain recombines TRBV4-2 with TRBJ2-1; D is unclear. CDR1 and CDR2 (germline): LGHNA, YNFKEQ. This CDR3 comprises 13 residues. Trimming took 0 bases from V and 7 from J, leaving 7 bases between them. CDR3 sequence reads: CASSQDIGNEQFF. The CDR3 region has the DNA TGTGCCAGCAGCCAAGATATTGGAAATGAGCAGTTCTTC.

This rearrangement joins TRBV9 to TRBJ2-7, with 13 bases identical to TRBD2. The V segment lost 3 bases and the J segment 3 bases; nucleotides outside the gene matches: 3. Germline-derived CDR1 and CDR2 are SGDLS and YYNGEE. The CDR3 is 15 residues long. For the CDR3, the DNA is TGTGCCAGCAGCGCAAGGACTAGCGGGAGCTACGAGCAGTACTTC. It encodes CASSARTSGSYEQYF.

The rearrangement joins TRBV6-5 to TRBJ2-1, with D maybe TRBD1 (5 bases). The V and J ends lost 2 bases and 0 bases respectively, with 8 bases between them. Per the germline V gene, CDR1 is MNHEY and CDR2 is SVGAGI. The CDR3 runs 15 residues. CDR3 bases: TGTGCCAGCAGTTACACGCAGGGCTCCTACAATGAGCAGTTCTTC. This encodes CASSYTQGSYNEQFF.

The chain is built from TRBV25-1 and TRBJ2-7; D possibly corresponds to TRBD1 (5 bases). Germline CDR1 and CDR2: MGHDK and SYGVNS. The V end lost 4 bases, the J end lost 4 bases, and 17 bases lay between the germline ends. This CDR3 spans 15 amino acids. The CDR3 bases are TGTGCCAGCAGTGCCCTCCGGCAGGGTTTGTACGAGCAGTACTTC. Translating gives CASSALRQGLYEQYF.

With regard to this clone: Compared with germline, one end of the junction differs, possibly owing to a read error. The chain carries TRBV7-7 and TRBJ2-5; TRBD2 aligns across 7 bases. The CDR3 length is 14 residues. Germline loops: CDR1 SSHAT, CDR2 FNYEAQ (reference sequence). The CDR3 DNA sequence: TGTGCTAGCAGCTCGAGCGGGATAGCGGAGACCCAGTACTTC. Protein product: CASSSSGIAETQYF.

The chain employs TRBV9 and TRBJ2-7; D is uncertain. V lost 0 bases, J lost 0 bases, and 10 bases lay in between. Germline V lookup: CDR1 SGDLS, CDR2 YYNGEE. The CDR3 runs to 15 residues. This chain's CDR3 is CASSVVASLSYEQYF. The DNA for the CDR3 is TGTGCCAGCAGCGTAGTCGCCAGCCTCTCCTACGAGCAGTACTTC.

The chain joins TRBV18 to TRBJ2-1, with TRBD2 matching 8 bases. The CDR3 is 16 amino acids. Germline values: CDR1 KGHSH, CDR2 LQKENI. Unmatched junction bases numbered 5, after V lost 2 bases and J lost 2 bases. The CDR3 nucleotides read TGTGCCAGCTCACCAGGGCCGGGAGGGCCCTACAATGAGCAGTTCTTC. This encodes CASSPGPGGPYNEQFF.

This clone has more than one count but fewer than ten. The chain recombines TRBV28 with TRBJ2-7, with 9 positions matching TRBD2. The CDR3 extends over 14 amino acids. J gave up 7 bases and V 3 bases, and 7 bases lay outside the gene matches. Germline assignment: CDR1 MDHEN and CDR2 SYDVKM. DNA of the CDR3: TGTGCCAGCAGTTTGGGCGGGAGGGTGGAAGAGCAGTACTTC. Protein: CASSLGGRVEEQYF.

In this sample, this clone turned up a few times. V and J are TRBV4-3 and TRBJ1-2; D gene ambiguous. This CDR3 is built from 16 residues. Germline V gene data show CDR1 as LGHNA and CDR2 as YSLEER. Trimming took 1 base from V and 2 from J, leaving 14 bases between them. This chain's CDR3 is CASSQAAADPNYGYTF. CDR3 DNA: TGCGCCAGCAGCCAAGCCGCAGCAGACCCCAACTATGGCTACACCTTC.

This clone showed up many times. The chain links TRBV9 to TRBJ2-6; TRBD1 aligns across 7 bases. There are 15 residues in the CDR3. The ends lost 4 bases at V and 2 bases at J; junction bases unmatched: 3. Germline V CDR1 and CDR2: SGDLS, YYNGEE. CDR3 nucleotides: TGTGCCAGCAGCATGACAGGGCCTGGGGCCAACGTCCTGACTTTC. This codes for CASSMTGPGANVLTF.

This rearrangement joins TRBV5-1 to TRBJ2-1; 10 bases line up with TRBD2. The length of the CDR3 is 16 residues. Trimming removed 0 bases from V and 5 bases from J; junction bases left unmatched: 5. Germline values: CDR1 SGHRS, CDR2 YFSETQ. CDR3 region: CASSLEASGRNNEQFF. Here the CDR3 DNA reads TGCGCCAGCAGCTTGGAAGCTAGCGGGAGAAACAATGAGCAGTTCTTC.